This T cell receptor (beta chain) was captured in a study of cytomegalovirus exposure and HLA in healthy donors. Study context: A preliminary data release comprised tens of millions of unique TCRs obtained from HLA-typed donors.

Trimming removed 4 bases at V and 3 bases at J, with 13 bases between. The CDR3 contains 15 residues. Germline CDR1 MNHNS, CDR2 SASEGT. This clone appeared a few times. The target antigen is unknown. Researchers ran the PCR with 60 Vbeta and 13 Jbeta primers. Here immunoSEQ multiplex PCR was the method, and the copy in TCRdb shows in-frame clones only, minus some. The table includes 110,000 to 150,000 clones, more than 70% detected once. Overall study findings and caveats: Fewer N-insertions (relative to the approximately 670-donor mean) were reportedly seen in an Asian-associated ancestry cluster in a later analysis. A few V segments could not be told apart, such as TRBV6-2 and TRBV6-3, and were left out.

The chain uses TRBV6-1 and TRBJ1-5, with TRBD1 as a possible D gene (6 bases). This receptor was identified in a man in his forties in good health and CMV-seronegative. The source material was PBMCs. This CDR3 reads CASSVKSGVNQPQHF. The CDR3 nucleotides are TGTGCCAGCAGTGTGAAATCAGGGGTCAATCAGCCCCAGCATTTT.